This passage covers 5 T cell receptor beta chains from one sample sequenced in a study of shared clonotypes between healthy human individuals. Method: immunoSEQ multiplex PCR; TCRdb's copy keeps in-frame clones and lacks some. Counted here are some 2,400,000 clones, approximately 96% occurring once; the ten biggest clones make up about 0.13%. The material sequenced was naive CD4+ T cells sorted from blood. Subset described: CD45RA+ positively selected. These receptors were taken from a man aged 18 to 30 in good health.

V and J are TRBV18 and TRBJ1-2, with a weak D call TRBD1 (5 bases). This CDR3 has 14 residues. The germline CDR1 and CDR2 sequences are KGHSH and LQKENI. Trimming stripped 6 bases from V and 2 bases from J, with 13 bases between. This CDR3 is CASSPPGENYGYTF. Here the CDR3 DNA reads TGTGCCAGCTCCCCGCCGGGGGAAAACTATGGCTACACCTTC.

The V and J genes are TRBV10-3 and TRBJ1-5; 7 bases map to TRBD1. Looked up from germline, CDR1 is ENHRY and CDR2 is SYGVKD. The CDR3 covers 13 residues. V dropped 8 bases and J dropped 6; count of bases not matched to a gene: 7. CDR3 sequence (DNA): TGTGCCATCGGAGAAGGGGGCGGTCAGCCCCAGCATTTT. It translates to CAIGEGGGQPQHF.

This sequence joins TRBV27 and TRBJ1-1; D unresolved. The CDR3 has 15 amino acids. V lost 3 bases, J lost 1 base, and 12 bases lay in between. The germline gives CDR1 MNHEY, CDR2 SMNVEV (reference sequence). The CDR3 loop reads CASSFGQIENTEAFF. CDR3 DNA sequence: TGTGCCAGCAGTTTTGGGCAGATCGAGAACACTGAAGCTTTCTTT.

This clone was seen once. The rearrangement links TRBV6-6 to TRBJ1-6; D remains ambiguous. Germline CDR1 reads MNHNY; CDR2 reads SVGAGI (reference sequence). The V end lost 7 bases, the J end lost 7 bases, and 20 bases lay between the germline ends. The CDR3 loop spans 16 amino acids. The chain's CDR3 is CASTRLSRRTNSPLHF. As DNA, the CDR3 is TGTGCCAGCACGCGCCTTTCTAGACGGACGAATTCACCCCTCCACTTT.

The rearrangement joins TRBV5-8 to TRBJ1-1, with D unclear. Germline CDR1 SGHTS, CDR2 YDEGEE. The V end lost 4 bases, the J end lost 6 bases, and 10 bases lay between the germline ends. The CDR3 is 12 residues long. The CDR3 sequence is CASSGGTPEAFF. Here the CDR3 DNA reads TGTGCCAGCAGCGGTGGAACTCCTGAAGCTTTCTTT. Based on the CDR3 plus reference TRBV5-8 and TRBJ1-1, the full variable domain is EAGVTQSPTHLIKTRGQQATLRCSPISGHTSVYWYQQALGLGLQFLLWYDEGEERNRGNFPPRFSGRQFPNYSSELNVNALELEDSALYLCASSGGTPEAFFGQGTRLTVV.